The following is a T cell receptor (beta chain) sequence with its context. Its antigen remains unidentified. Within one base of it there is no much larger clone, and no base qualities were kept. Other DNA sequences in the sample encode the same CDR3. The label giving this sample's treatment or condition can be read as: nivolumab (PD-1 blockade) given before sampling. The DNeasy Blood and Tissue Kit was used to extract DNA from the formalin-fixed paraffin-embedded specimens. The sample is drawn from a study of T cells in tumors and immune-related adverse events (dated by TCRdb to about 2021). From cysteine to phenylalanine, the CDR3 is 14 amino acids long. The read is trimmed to its CDR3 DNA, 42 bases read in frame from base 1. The germline V gene (reference sequence) supplies CDR1 GTSNPN and CDR2 SVGIG. V is reduced by 0 bases and J by 5 bases, leaving a spacing of 13 bases between them. Using the immunoSEQ assay, the TCR beta locus was amplified and sequenced, producing bulk TCR Vbeta CDR3 data. The study's processing was this. Non-productive CDR3s, sequences shorter than 7 amino acids, and those not starting with C or ending with F/W were excluded. Analysis was restricted to specimens with at least 1000 reads, and each clonotype was defined at the amino acid level. Clonality was calculated as 1 minus Pielou's evenness. Library sizes were equalized by abundance-weighted random subsampling with replacement, which was repeated 100 times so that 95% confidence intervals could be reported. Repertoire overlap was quantified using the Morisita overlap index, and the top 40 clones per specimen were examined for overlap with the irAE. Held by TCRdb, this immuneACCESS table contains in-frame sequences only and omits some clones. Under half of the omission traces to an unresolved V gene where checked; the cause of the rest is unknown. For V, J and clone size, that table is used; D and trimming come from the DNA. This sample is represented by about 4,900 clones; less than 75% of them were singletons. Clones ranked in the top ten supply about 6.1% of the sample.

This TCR derives from a female donor with metastatic renal cell carcinoma. This specimen was gut tissue, taken from a patient treated with anti-PD-1 therapy. This receptor chain uses TRBV30 and TRBJ1-1; TRBD1 is possibly the D segment (5 matching bases). The CDR3 protein: CAWSVSGWVTEAFF. The DNA sequence is given as TGTGCCTGGAGTGTGTCAGGGTGGGTTACTGAAGCTTTCTTT. The full variable domain, completed from the reference TRBV30 and TRBJ1-1 proteins outside the CDR3, reads SQTIHQWPATLVQPVGSPLSLECTVEGTSNPNLYWYRQAAGRGLQLLFYSVGIGQISSEVPQNLSASRPQDRQFILSSKKLLLSDSGFYLCAWSVSGWVTEAFFGQGTRLTVV.